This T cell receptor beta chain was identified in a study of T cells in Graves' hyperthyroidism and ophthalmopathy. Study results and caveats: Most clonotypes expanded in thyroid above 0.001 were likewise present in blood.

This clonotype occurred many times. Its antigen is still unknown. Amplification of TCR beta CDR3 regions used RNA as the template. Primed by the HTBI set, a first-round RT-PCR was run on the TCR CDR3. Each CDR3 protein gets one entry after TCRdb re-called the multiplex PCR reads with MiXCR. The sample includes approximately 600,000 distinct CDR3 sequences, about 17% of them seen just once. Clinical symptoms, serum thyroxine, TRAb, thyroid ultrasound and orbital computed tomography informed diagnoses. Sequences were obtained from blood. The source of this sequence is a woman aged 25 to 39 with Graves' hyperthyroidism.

The CDR3 loop is CATRMGGTSGSHEQYF. In DNA form, the CDR3 reads TGTGCCACCCGAATGGGGGGGACTAGCGGGAGCCACGAGCAGTACTTC. The V call is TRBV12-3 or TRBV12-4, the J call TRBJ2-7, with 14 bases aligning to TRBD2. The J segment lost 5 bases and the V segment lost 10 bases, leaving 13 bases of the junction unmatched. The CDR3 length is 16 residues.